This T cell receptor (beta chain) appears in the sequencing data of a study of CD8+CD57+ T cells in acquired aplastic anemia. For CDR3 and TCR beta VDJ profiling, genomic DNA was the template used. Each CDR3 protein is one row after TCRdb ran MiXCR on the reads. The sample lists around 190,000 distinct CDR3 sequences; 60% to 65% were seen once. In the case of this clonotype: Its specificity is not known.

Germline V gene sequence: CDR1 SEHNR, CDR2 FQNEAQ (reference sequence). V was shortened by 2 bases and J by 6 bases, with 13 bases between the two germline ends. This CDR3 has 14 amino acids. General observations from the study: Controls and patients did not differ significantly in CD8+ Simpson's diversity.

The sequence was obtained from a human donor in good health. V usage is TRBV7-9 and J usage is TRBJ2-5; TRBD2 is a possible D gene (7 bases). The material sequenced was sorted CD4+, CD8+, or CD8+CD57+ T cells (not recorded which) from PBMCs. The CDR3 region has the DNA TGTGCCAGCAGCTTATCCCCCGGGGGGCAGACCCAGTACTTC. It encodes CASSLSPGGQTQYF.